Listed below are T cell receptor beta chains from one sample, sequenced in a study of cytomegalovirus exposure and HLA in healthy donors. Profiling relied on immunoSEQ multiplex PCR, and the TCRdb table lists in-frame clones only, not all of them. The table shows under 300,000 clones, with around 91% occurring only once. Sequenced: PBMCs. The receptor source for this set is a woman in her late teens or twenties in good health and CMV-seronegative. The conserved cysteine and the conserved F or W are not part of the CDR3 here. D genes are given only for firm matches.

>TRBV2|TRBJ1-1|-
ASSSGPPAGAF
>TRBV7-6|TRBJ2-3|TRBD2
ASSLAPSGGRKY
>TRBV28|TRBJ1-2|TRBD1
ASSLLRGPGDFGYGYT
>TRBV5-1|TRBJ2-1|-
ASSFLRVQTDEQF
>TRBV2|TRBJ2-1|-
ASIMDTPGQF
>TRBV7-6|TRBJ1-2|-
ASSLEGWGANGYT
>TRBV5-6|TRBJ1-1|TRBD1
ASSWGTGTNTEAF
>TRBV5-1|TRBJ2-5|TRBD2
ASSLLASQETQY
>TRBV27|TRBJ2-1|-
ASSTWDKGSYNEQF
>TRBV15|TRBJ2-1|TRBD2
ATGRGGKNEQF
>TRBV13|TRBJ2-3|-
ASSFHLSTDTQY
>TRBV25-1|TRBJ2-7|-
ASSKEAWEQY
>TRBV4-1|TRBJ2-2|TRBD1
ASSPTGGANTGELF
>TRBV7-2|TRBJ2-2|-
ASMSPGVRAGELF
>TRBV7-9|TRBJ1-6|-
ASSLGGNLYNSPLH
>TRBV2|TRBJ1-5|TRBD1
ASSPTGEQPQH
>TRBV15|TRBJ1-4|-
ATSRDPVGEKLF
>TRBV19|TRBJ2-2|-
ASSSRGGTGELF
>TRBV6-5|TRBJ2-2|-
ASSYGPNTGELF
>TRBV6-5|TRBJ2-1|TRBD2
ASSYYGTSGYNEQF
>TRBV2|TRBJ2-2|TRBD2
ASSLSGENTGELF
>TRBV6-5|TRBJ2-1|TRBD1
ASSSGQGAANEQF
>TRBV18|TRBJ2-1|TRBD1
ASSPGDRDLSNEQF
>TRBV27|TRBJ1-2|-
ASSSLTPLGYT
>TRBV5-1|TRBJ2-2|TRBD1
ASRKDRGNTGELF
>TRBV5-1|TRBJ2-7|TRBD1
ASSLGTGVPYEQY
>TRBV10-3|TRBJ2-5|TRBD2
AISESGGALETQY
>TRBV5-6|TRBJ2-1|TRBD2
ASSNTDERGYNEQF
>TRBV20-1|TRBJ2-2|-
SARAAGELF
>TRBV5-1|TRBJ1-5|-
ASSLTGLWEQPQH
>TRBV28|TRBJ1-1|-
ASSSAGNTEAF
>TRBV9|TRBJ2-1|TRBD2
ASSVEGSGGAVNEQF
>TRBV10-2|TRBJ2-7|-
ASSGEAYEQY
>TRBV30|TRBJ2-7|-
AWSRPPGSYEQY
>TRBV19|TRBJ1-1|-
ASSIGGHGIEAF
>TRBV11-2|TRBJ2-2|-
ASSPGTGELF
>TRBV5-1|TRBJ1-6|TRBD1
ASSFVQGSDSPLH
>TRBV7-9|TRBJ1-3|-
ASSHDPGGVAGNTIY
>TRBV28|TRBJ1-1|-
ASIAETMNTEAF
>TRBV6-1|TRBJ2-1|-
ASHSLGAHNEQF
>TRBV7-9|TRBJ1-1|-
ASSPNTVMNTEAF
>TRBV7-2|TRBJ1-2|-
ASSPFFT
>TRBV2|TRBJ2-6|TRBD1
ATMSGQGAKGANVLT
>TRBV25-1|TRBJ2-2|-
ASSEYMNTGELF
>TRBV4-1|TRBJ1-1|TRBD1
ASSQLQGVSGWSTEAF